A selection of T cell receptor beta chains follows, all from one sample in a study of blood T cell repertoires in COVID-19. TCRdb's table, derived via immunoSEQ multiplex PCR, lists solely in-frame clones and lacks some. This table has around 280,000 clones, approximately 86% appearing once. The sample comprised peripheral blood. The receptors originated from a man in his 70s with acute or convalescent COVID-19. CDR3s include the opening cysteine and the closing phenylalanine or tryptophan. The order of the fields is D gene, CDR3 length, clone size, V gene, J gene, CDR3 DNA, CDR3 protein. A D gene is named only where the DNA matches it firmly. Part of the rows lack a size; the others show once, few, many or a class for expanded clones.

TRBD1	15	.	TRBV9	TRBJ1-3	TGTGCCAGCAGCGTAGGACAGGGGCCTGGAAACACCATATATTTT	CASSVGQGPGNTIYF
.	11	.	TRBV3-1/TRBV3-2	TRBJ2-7	TGTGCCAGCAGCCCAGGGTACGAGCAGTACTTC	CASSPGYEQYF
.	12	.	TRBV12-3/TRBV12-4	TRBJ2-7	TGTGCCAGCAGGGACAACTCCTACGAGCAGTACTTC	CASRDNSYEQYF
.	13	.	TRBV3-1/TRBV3-2	TRBJ1-1	TGTGCCAGCAGCCGAGACCTATACACTGAAGCTTTCTTT	CASSRDLYTEAFF
.	14	.	TRBV9	TRBJ2-3	TGTGCCAGCAGCGTAATGAGTGGTGCAGATACGCAGTATTTT	CASSVMSGADTQYF
.	15	.	TRBV9	TRBJ2-2	TGTGCCAGCAGCGTAGTGCAGGGGAGCACCGGGGAGCTGTTTTTT	CASSVVQGSTGELFF
.	15	.	TRBV7-9	TRBJ1-3	TGTGCCAGCAGTCGTACACGACTGGGTGGAAACACCATATATTTT	CASSRTRLGGNTIYF
.	14	few	TRBV27	TRBJ1-1	TGTGCCAGCAGTCCCCTCGTTAAGCAAGCTGAAGCTTTCTTT	CASSPLVKQAEAFF
TRBD1	14	.	TRBV7-2	TRBJ2-3	TGTGCCAGCAGGACAGGGGAGGGCACAGATACGCAGTATTTT	CASRTGEGTDTQYF
.	15	once	TRBV7-6	TRBJ1-1	TGTGCCAGCAGCCCCCAGCAGGGTGGAAACACTGAAGCTTTCTTT	CASSPQQGGNTEAFF
TRBD2	15	.	TRBV4-3	TRBJ2-5	TGCGCCAGCAGCCAAGGACTAGCGGGGGGAGAGACCCAGTACTTC	CASSQGLAGGETQYF
.	11	.	TRBV5-4	TRBJ2-5	TGTGCCAGCAGCTCGCGGGAGACCCAGTACTTC	CASSSRETQYF
TRBD2	16	.	TRBV5-1	TRBJ2-3	TGCGCCAGCCGCCTCGGACTAGCTGATAGCACAGATACGCAGTATTTT	CASRLGLADSTDTQYF
TRBD1	15	.	TRBV5-4	TRBJ2-2	TGTGCCAGCAGCTTTACGGGACAGGGGATCGGGGAGCTGTTTTTT	CASSFTGQGIGELFF
TRBD1	17	.	TRBV15	TRBJ2-2	TGTGCCACCAGCATAGACAGGGGGCGAGCGAACACCGGGGAGCTGTTTTTT	CATSIDRGRANTGELFF
.	14	.	TRBV3-1/TRBV3-2	TRBJ2-7	TGTGCCAGCAGCCAAGGAGGAGATGGGTACGAGCAGTACTTC	CASSQGGDGYEQYF
.	14	.	TRBV6-1	TRBJ2-1	TGTGCCAGCAGTGAAGGGTCGACGCGGAATGAGCAGTTCTTC	CASSEGSTRNEQFF